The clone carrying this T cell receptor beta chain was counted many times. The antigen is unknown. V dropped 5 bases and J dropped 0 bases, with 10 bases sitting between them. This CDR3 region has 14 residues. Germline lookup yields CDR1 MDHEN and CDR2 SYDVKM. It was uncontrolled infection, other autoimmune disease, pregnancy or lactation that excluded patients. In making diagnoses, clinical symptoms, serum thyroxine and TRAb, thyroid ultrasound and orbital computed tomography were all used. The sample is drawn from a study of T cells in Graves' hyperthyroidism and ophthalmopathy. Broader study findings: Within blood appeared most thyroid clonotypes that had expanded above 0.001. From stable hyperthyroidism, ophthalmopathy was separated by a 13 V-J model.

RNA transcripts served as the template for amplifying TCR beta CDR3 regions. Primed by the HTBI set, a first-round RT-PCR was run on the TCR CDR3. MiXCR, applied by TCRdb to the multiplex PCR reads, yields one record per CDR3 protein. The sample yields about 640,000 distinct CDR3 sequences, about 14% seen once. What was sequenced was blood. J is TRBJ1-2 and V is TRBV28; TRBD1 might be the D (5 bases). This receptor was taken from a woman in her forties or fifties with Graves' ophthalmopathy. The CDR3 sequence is CASSPGTTNYGYTF. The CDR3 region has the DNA TGTGCCAGCAGTCCCGGGACTACTAACTATGGCTACACCTTC.